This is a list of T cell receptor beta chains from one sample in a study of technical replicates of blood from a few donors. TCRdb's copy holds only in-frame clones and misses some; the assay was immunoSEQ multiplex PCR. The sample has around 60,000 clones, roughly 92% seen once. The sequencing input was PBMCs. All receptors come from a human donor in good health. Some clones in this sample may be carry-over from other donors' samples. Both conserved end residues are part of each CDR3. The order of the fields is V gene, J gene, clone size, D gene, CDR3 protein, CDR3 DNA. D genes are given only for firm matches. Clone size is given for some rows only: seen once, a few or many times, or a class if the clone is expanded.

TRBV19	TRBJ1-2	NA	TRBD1	CASSPWTGEGSYGYTF	TGTGCCAGTAGTCCCTGGACAGGGGAAGGGTCCTATGGCTACACCTTC
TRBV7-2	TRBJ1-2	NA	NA	CASSVDGNNYGYTF	TGTGCCAGCAGCGTTGACGGGAATAACTATGGCTACACCTTC
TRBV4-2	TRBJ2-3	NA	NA	CASSQEGGGGADTQYF	TGTGCCAGCAGCCAAGAAGGGGGGGGTGGGGCAGATACGCAGTATTTT
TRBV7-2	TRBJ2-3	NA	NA	CASSLGGDMDTQYF	TGTGCCAGCAGCTTAGGGGGGGATATGGATACGCAGTATTTT
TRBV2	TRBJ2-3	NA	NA	CASSDLGGDTQYF	TGTGCCAGCAGTGACCTCGGAGGAGATACGCAGTATTTT
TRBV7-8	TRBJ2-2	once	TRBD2	CASSLSSGTGELFF	TGTGCCAGCAGCTTATCTAGCGGCACCGGGGAGCTGTTTTTT
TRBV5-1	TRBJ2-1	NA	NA	CASSLTTSLYNEQFF	TGCGCCAGCAGCCTTACTACTTCTCTCTACAATGAGCAGTTCTTC
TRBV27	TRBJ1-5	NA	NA	CASRLVGTINQPQHF	TGTGCCAGCAGGCTGGTCGGGACAATCAATCAGCCCCAGCATTTT
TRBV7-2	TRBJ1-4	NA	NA	CASSLAAGLSTNEKLFF	TGTGCCAGCAGCTTAGCGGCAGGACTTTCAACTAATGAAAAACTGTTTTTT
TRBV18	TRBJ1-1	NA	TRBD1	CASSAQGAREAFF	TGTGCCAGCTCCGCACAGGGGGCTAGGGAAGCTTTCTTT
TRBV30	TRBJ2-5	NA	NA	CAWSPNFQETQYF	TGTGCCTGGAGCCCAAATTTCCAAGAGACCCAGTACTTC
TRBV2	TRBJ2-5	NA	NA	CASRPRGGGETQYF	TGTGCCAGCAGGCCGCGAGGGGGGGGAGAGACCCAGTACTTC
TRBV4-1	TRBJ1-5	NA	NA	CASSQEGGNNQPQHF	TGCGCCAGCAGCCAAGAAGGGGGTAACAATCAGCCCCAGCATTTT
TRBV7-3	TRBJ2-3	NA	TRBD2	CASSSQAGVGDTQYF	TGTGCCAGCAGCTCTCAGGCGGGGGTGGGAGATACGCAGTATTTT
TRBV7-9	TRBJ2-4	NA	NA	CASSLGQGWSKNIQYF	TGTGCCAGCAGCTTAGGGCAGGGGTGGAGCAAAAACATTCAGTACTTC
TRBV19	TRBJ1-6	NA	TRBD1	CASSTDRVRNSPLHF	TGTGCCAGTAGTACGGACAGGGTTCGGAATTCACCCCTCCACTTT
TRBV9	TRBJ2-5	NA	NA	CASSQGYQQETQYF	TGTGCCAGCAGCCAGGGGTACCAACAAGAGACCCAGTACTTC
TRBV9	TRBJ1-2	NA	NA	CASSVVPGGGGGYTF	TGTGCCAGCAGCGTAGTACCGGGGGGGGGCGGCGGCTACACCTTC
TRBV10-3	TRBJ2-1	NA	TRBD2	CAISENERGPGEQFF	TGTGCCATCAGTGAGAATGAGCGGGGTCCGGGTGAGCAGTTCTTC
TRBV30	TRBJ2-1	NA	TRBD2	CAWETSGRGDEQFF	TGTGCCTGGGAGACTAGCGGGAGAGGGGATGAGCAGTTCTTC
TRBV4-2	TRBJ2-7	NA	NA	CASSQEVQNYEQYF	TGTGCCAGCAGCCAAGAGGTGCAGAACTACGAGCAGTACTTC
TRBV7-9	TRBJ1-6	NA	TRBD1	CASSKDRGYNSPLHF	TGTGCCAGCAGCAAAGACAGGGGGTATAATTCACCCCTCCACTTT
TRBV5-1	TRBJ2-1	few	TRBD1	CASSRPGTGGNEQFF	TGCGCCAGCAGCCGTCCCGGGACAGGGGGCAATGAGCAGTTCTTC
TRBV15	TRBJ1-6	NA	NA	CATSRDGQNSPLHF	TGTGCCACCTCCCGCGACGGACAGAATTCACCCCTCCACTTT
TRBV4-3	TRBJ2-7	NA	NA	CASSQGAGAYEQYF	TGCGCCAGCAGCCAAGGTGCAGGGGCTTACGAGCAGTACTTC
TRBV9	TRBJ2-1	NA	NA	CASSVGGSYNEQFF	TGTGCCAGCAGCGTGGGGGGCTCCTACAATGAGCAGTTCTTC
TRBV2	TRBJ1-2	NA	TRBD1	CASRGPGQGAFGYTF	TGTGCCAGCAGGGGACCGGGACAGGGGGCGTTTGGCTACACCTTC
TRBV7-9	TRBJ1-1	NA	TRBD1	CASSEQGLSEAFF	TGTGCCAGCAGCGAACAGGGGCTTTCTGAAGCTTTCTTT
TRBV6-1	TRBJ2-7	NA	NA	CASSEEGGSSYEQYF	TGTGCCAGCAGTGAAGAGGGTGGGAGCTCCTACGAGCAGTACTTC
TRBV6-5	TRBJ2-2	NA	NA	CASSYSRGKGELFF	TGTGCCAGCAGTTACTCTCGGGGAAAAGGGGAGCTGTTTTTT
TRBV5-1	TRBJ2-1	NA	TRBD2	CASSAGLAPVDNEQFF	TGCGCCAGCAGCGCAGGACTAGCGCCAGTTGACAATGAGCAGTTCTTC
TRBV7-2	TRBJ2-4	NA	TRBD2	CASSNTSGGAKNIQYF	TGTGCCAGCAGCAATACTAGCGGGGGGGCCAAAAACATTCAGTACTTC
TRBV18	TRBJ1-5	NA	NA	CASSPGEYNQPQHF	TGTGCCAGCTCACCAGGGGAGTACAATCAGCCCCAGCATTTT
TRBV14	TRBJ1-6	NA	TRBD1	CASSQGGTGGNSPLHF	TGTGCCAGCAGCCAAGGGGGGACAGGGGGCAATTCACCCCTCCACTTT
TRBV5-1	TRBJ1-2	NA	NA	CASSLGGYGYTF	TGCGCCAGCAGCTTGGGCGGCTATGGCTACACCTTC
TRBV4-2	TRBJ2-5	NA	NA	CASSQDQGTAETQYF	TGTGCCAGCAGCCAAGATCAAGGGACTGCAGAGACCCAGTACTTC
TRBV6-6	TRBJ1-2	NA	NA	CASSYSDRNYGYTF	TGTGCCAGCAGTTACTCGGACAGAAACTATGGCTACACCTTC
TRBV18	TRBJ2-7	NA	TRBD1	CASSAYRGNEQYF	TGTGCCAGCTCAGCCTACAGGGGCAACGAGCAGTACTTC
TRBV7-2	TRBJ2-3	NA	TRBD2	CASSLGLAGRTDTQYF	TGTGCCAGCAGCTTAGGCCTAGCGGGGCGCACAGATACGCAGTATTTT
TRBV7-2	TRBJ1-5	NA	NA	CASSPSGGENQPQHF	TGTGCCAGCAGCCCCTCGGGAGGGGAGAATCAGCCCCAGCATTTT
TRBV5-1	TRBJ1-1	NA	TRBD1	CASSLGRTGDEAFF	TGCGCCAGCAGCTTAGGGAGGACAGGGGATGAAGCTTTCTTT
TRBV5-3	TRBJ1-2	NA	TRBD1	CARSGGTAIIYGYTF	TGTGCCAGAAGCGGCGGGACAGCAATCATCTATGGCTACACCTTC
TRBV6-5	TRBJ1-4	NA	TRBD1	CASSWDRDEKLFF	TGTGCCAGCAGTTGGGACAGGGATGAAAAACTGTTTTTT
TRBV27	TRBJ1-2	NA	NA	CASRRGQANYGYTF	TGTGCCAGCCGACGAGGGCAAGCTAACTATGGCTACACCTTC
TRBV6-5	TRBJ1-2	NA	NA	CAAFGGSGYTF	TGTGCCGCGTTCGGGGGGAGCGGCTACACCTTC
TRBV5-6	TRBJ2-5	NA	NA	CASSLVTATETQYF	TGTGCCAGCAGCTTGGTTACAGCTACGGAGACCCAGTACTTC
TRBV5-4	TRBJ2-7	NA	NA	CASSSNRVYEQYF	TGTGCCAGCAGTTCTAACAGGGTCTACGAGCAGTACTTC
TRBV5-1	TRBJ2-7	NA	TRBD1	CASSRTGAETYEQYF	TGCGCCAGCAGCCGGACAGGGGCAGAAACGTACGAGCAGTACTTC
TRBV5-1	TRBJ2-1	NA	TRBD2	CASSGLLAGGSGNEQFF	TGCGCCAGCAGCGGACTACTAGCGGGAGGGTCTGGCAATGAGCAGTTCTTC